Following are 23 T cell receptor beta chains from one sample sequenced in a study of blood T cell repertoires in COVID-19. Libraries were prepared by immunoSEQ multiplex PCR; TCRdb keeps only in-frame clonotypes and omits some of them. The sample lists 180,000 or so clones; about 85% were seen once. Specimen: peripheral blood. These receptors were collected from a woman over 75 with acute or convalescent COVID-19.

This chain connects TRBV24-1 to TRBJ1-2; 7 bases map to TRBD1. Unmatched junction bases numbered 11, after V lost 4 bases and J lost 4 bases. Germline V gene data show CDR1 as KGHDR and CDR2 as SFDVKD. The CDR3 covers 16 residues. DNA for the CDR3: TGTGCCACCAGTGAACCAAGGACAGGCCGGAGCTATGGCTACACCTTC. Translated, it gives CATSEPRTGRSYGYTF.

The chain combines TRBV20-1 with TRBJ1-1, with D unclear. The germline V and J ends were trimmed by 3 bases and 0 bases, with 17 bases remaining between them. The CDR3 has 16 residues. Germline CDR1 is DFQATT and CDR2 is SNEGSKA (reference sequence). CDR3 sequence reads: CSASLPNALMNTEAFF. The CDR3 DNA follows: TGCAGTGCTAGTCTTCCCAACGCGCTTATGAACACTGAAGCTTTCTTT.

The sample holds a few counts of this clone. The J gene is TRBJ1-3, the V gene TRBV7-8; tentative D call: TRBD1 (6 bases). This CDR3 is built from 15 residues. Trimming left V 2 bases short and J 4 bases short, with 12 bases between. Looked up from germline, CDR1 is SGHVS and CDR2 is FQNEAQ. CDR3 bases: TGTGCCAGCAGCTTACCAGGGGTTGGGGGAAACACCATATATTTT. Its translation: CASSLPGVGGNTIYF.

This clone was seen once. The chain has TRBV7-2 and TRBJ2-3; 11 bases are shared with TRBD2. V gave up 0 bases and J gave up 4 bases; unmatched junction bases: 3. This CDR3 comprises 16 residues. Germline V lookup: CDR1 SGHTA, CDR2 FQGNSA. The DNA for the CDR3 is TGTGCCAGCAGCTTAGCCCTAGCGGGGGGTGCAGATACGCAGTATTTT. Its translation is CASSLALAGGADTQYF.

Only a few counts were recorded for this clone. J is TRBJ1-3 and V is TRBV5-4; TRBD1 matches at 7 bases. V was clipped by 4 bases and J by 8 bases; unmatched bases: 9. The germline V gene has CDR1 SGHNT and CDR2 YYREEE (reference sequence). The CDR3 is 14 amino acids. The CDR3 reads CASSLGQHSDTIYF. The CDR3 DNA sequence: TGTGCCAGCAGCCTGGGACAGCACTCAGACACCATATATTTT. Supplemented by reference TRBV5-4 and TRBJ1-3, the full variable domain reads ETGVTQSPTHLIKTRGQQVTLRCSSQSGHNTVSWYQQALGQGPQFIFQYYREEENGRGNFPPRFSGLQFPNYSSELNVNALELDDSALYLCASSLGQHSDTIYFGEGSWLTVV.

The V gene is TRBV3-1 (or the pseudogene TRBV3-2), the J gene TRBJ2-5; possibly TRBD2 for D (6 bases). From germline, CDR1 is LGHDT and CDR2 YNNKEL (reference sequence). V was shortened by 5 bases and J by 7 bases, with 17 bases between the two germline ends. The length of the CDR3 is 14 residues. The CDR3 region has the DNA TGTGCCAGCAGCGGGGGACTGGGGGTGGGGACCCAGTACTTC. Protein sequence: CASSGGLGVGTQYF.

This clone has just a few counts. V usage is TRBV6-5 and J usage is TRBJ2-2; D may be TRBD1 (6 bases). The V gene's germline CDR1 is MNHEY and CDR2 SVGAGI. The CDR3 is made up of 13 amino acids. Trimming removed 7 bases from V and 1 base from J, with 7 bases in between. This chain's CDR3 is CASTGVNTGELFF. The CDR3, as DNA: TGTGCCAGCACAGGGGTGAACACCGGGGAGCTGTTTTTT.

The chain couples TRBV14 to TRBJ1-4, with D perhaps matching TRBD1 (5 bases). Germline V lookup: CDR1 SGHDN, CDR2 FVKESK. V was shortened by 0 bases and J by 4 bases, with 12 bases between the two germline ends. The CDR3 extends over 16 amino acids. The CDR3 here is CASSQDPWGLNEKLFF. In DNA, the CDR3 is TGTGCCAGCAGCCAAGATCCATGGGGCCTTAATGAAAAACTGTTTTTT.

This sequence joins TRBV12-3 or TRBV12-4 and TRBJ2-1, with a weak D call TRBD2 (5 bases). This CDR3 region has 12 residues. V was cut by 3 bases and J by 9 bases, with 9 bases left in between. The CDR3 reads CASSLLGVEQFF. CDR3 DNA sequence: TGTGCCAGCAGTTTGTTGGGAGTTGAGCAGTTCTTC.

This clone was observed a handful of times. The chain employs TRBV27 and TRBJ2-2; no clear D gene. The germline V and J ends were trimmed by 4 bases and 2 bases, with 11 bases remaining between them. Germline V CDR1 and CDR2: MNHEY, SMNVEV (reference sequence). The CDR3 loop spans 15 amino acids. This CDR3 reads CASSWRTSNTGELFF. The CDR3 bases are TGTGCCAGCAGTTGGAGAACTTCAAACACCGGGGAGCTGTTTTTT.

In its sample, this clone was seen once. The genes are TRBV27 and TRBJ1-1, with 8 bases lining up with TRBD1. The J segment lost 11 bases and the V segment lost 5 bases, leaving 13 bases of the junction unmatched. The CDR3 length is 14 residues. CDR1 is MNHEY and CDR2 is SMNVEV in the germline V gene (reference sequence). CDR3 amino acids: CASSTRQDRAVAFF. The CDR3 region has the DNA TGTGCCAGCAGTACGCGACAGGACAGGGCCGTGGCTTTCTTT.

V usage is TRBV27 and J usage is TRBJ1-3; the match to TRBD1 covers 8 bases. J gave up 1 base and V 5 bases, and 13 bases lay outside the gene matches. CDR1 is MNHEY, CDR2 SMNVEV, per germline (reference sequence). This CDR3 is built from 18 residues. Written as DNA, the CDR3 is TGTGCCAGCAGTCTCGAGCCTCCGGGACAGGCATCTGGAAACACCATATATTTT. Translated, it gives CASSLEPPGQASGNTIYF.

The table lists this clone with a count of one. V gene TRBV10-1 combines with J gene TRBJ1-1; 10 bases are a match to TRBD1. The CDR3 is made up of 16 amino acids. The germline CDR1 and CDR2 sequences are WNHNN and SYGVQD (reference sequence). The V segment lost 7 bases and the J segment 4 bases; nucleotides outside the gene matches: 12. This CDR3 is CASNHPGQGFSTEAFF. CDR3 DNA sequence: TGCGCCAGCAACCATCCGGGACAGGGGTTCTCCACTGAAGCTTTCTTT.

The chain combines TRBV5-1 with TRBJ1-6, with 9 bases identical to TRBD1. Germline V CDR1 and CDR2: SGHRS, YFSETQ. This CDR3 has 17 residues. The trim removed 6 bases at V and 1 base at J, leaving 8 bases unmatched. CDR3 DNA: TGCGCCAGCAAGGGACAGGGTCGTGCGTCCTATAATTCACCCCTCCACTTT. This codes for CASKGQGRASYNSPLHF.

This rearrangement joins TRBV10-3 to TRBJ2-2; D is perhaps TRBD2 (5 bases). This CDR3 region has 15 residues. The germline gives CDR1 ENHRY, CDR2 SYGVKD. Trimming took off 3 bases at V and 7 bases at J, with 15 bases between the two ends. This CDR3 reads CAISENGRGGGELFF. For the CDR3, the DNA is TGTGCCATCAGTGAAAATGGGAGAGGCGGCGGGGAGCTGTTTTTT.

V gene TRBV5-6 combines with J gene TRBJ1-2; possible D gene TRBD1, 6 bases. Germline CDR1 is SGHDT and CDR2 is YYEEEE. V shed 7 bases and J shed 2 bases, with 15 bases lying between them. The CDR3 length is 14 residues. The CDR3 region has the DNA TGTGCCAGCCGTGAGCAGGGGACCAACTATGGCTACACCTTC. It is translated as CASREQGTNYGYTF.

This rearrangement joins TRBV6-5 to TRBJ2-5, with D possibly being TRBD2 (6 bases). The CDR3 is 14 amino acids. In germline, CDR1 is MNHEY, CDR2 SVGAGI. V was clipped by 6 bases and J by 5 bases, with 16 bases between them. The CDR3 region has the DNA TGTGCCAGCAGAGGGTCTTGGGGGAGGGAGACCCAGTACTTC. Residues: CASRGSWGRETQYF.

The rearrangement joins TRBV7-9 to TRBJ2-2, with 8 bases fitting TRBD1. The CDR3 is 18 residues long. V was pared by 3 bases and J by 1 base, with 10 bases of the junction left unmatched. Germline V lookup: CDR1 SEHNR, CDR2 FQNEAQ (reference sequence). The CDR3 is CASSFRRSGQENTGELFF. The CDR3 DNA follows: TGTGCCAGCAGCTTCCGCCGGTCGGGACAGGAGAACACCGGGGAGCTGTTTTTT.

As DNA, the CDR3 is TGTGCCAGTAGTATATTAGGGGCCCTCCGTGGCTACACCTTC. Encoded protein: CASSILGALRGYTF. The rearrangement links TRBV19 to TRBJ1-2; weak D call: TRBD1 (5 bases). V was shortened by 2 bases and J by 7 bases, with 14 bases between the two germline ends. CDR1 is LNHDA and CDR2 is SQIVND in the germline V gene (reference sequence). The CDR3 spans 14 residues.

The chain combines TRBV18 with TRBJ2-4; TRBD1 is a possible D gene (6 bases). Germline CDR1 and CDR2: KGHSH and LQKENI. This CDR3 comprises 17 residues. V shed 0 bases and J shed 3 bases, with 15 bases lying between them. The DNA of the CDR3 is TGTGCCAGCTCACCACCGCTTGCCAGGGGTGTCAAAAACATTCAGTACTTC. This sequence encodes CASSPPLARGVKNIQYF.

This clone was observed a handful of times. Other nucleotide sequences from this sample produce the same CDR3. This chain connects TRBV11-2 to TRBJ2-1; no firm D call. V gave up 1 base and J gave up 4 bases, with 8 bases separating them. Germline-derived CDR1 and CDR2 are SGHAT and FQNNGV. This CDR3 has 14 amino acids. As DNA, the CDR3 is TGTGCCAGCAGCTTAGCCGGCGGTTACAATGAGCAGTTCTTC. This encodes CASSLAGGYNEQFF.

This sequence joins TRBV19 and TRBJ1-1; no clear D gene. The CDR3 runs to 14 residues. Germline CDR1 is LNHDA and CDR2 is SQIVND (reference sequence). The V end lost 2 bases, the J end lost 6 bases, and 13 bases lay between the germline ends. CDR3 sequence: CASSISTANSEAFF. CDR3 bases: TGTGCCAGTAGTATAAGCACAGCAAACTCTGAAGCTTTCTTT.

This clone came up once. The V gene is TRBV27, the J gene TRBJ2-5, with TRBD2 as a possible D gene (5 bases). V lost 5 bases, J lost 1 base, and 11 bases lay in between. The length of the CDR3 is 14 residues. The germline gives CDR1 MNHEY, CDR2 SMNVEV (reference sequence). CDR3 nucleotide sequence: TGTGCCAGCAGTCCCCGGGATGCCCAAGAGACCCAGTACTTC. Amino acid sequence: CASSPRDAQETQYF.